Below, 12 T cell receptor beta chains from the same sample are listed, as sequenced in a study of cytomegalovirus exposure and HLA in healthy donors. It was with 60 Vbeta and 13 Jbeta primers that the PCR ran. Sequenced by immunoSEQ multiplex PCR; TCRdb stores in-frame clones only, minus some. This repertoire shows some 190,000 clones, roughly 75% found once; its top ten account for more than 4%. Sequences were obtained from PBMCs. All receptors derive from a young man in good health and CMV-seropositive.

Details on this clone: Compared with germline, one end of the junction differs, possibly owing to a read error. This chain links TRBV5-4 with TRBJ2-7; D gene unclear. Looked up from germline, CDR1 is SGHNT and CDR2 is YYREEE (reference sequence). The CDR3 covers 14 residues. In DNA, the CDR3 is TGTGCCAGCAGCTTGGTTGGCAGGCCCTACGAGCAGCACTTC. It encodes CASSLVGRPYEQHF.

This clone was seen a few times. The rearrangement links TRBV7-8 to TRBJ2-7; TRBD2 aligns across 14 bases. V lost 7 bases to trimming and J lost 4 bases; unmatched junction nucleotides: 9. This CDR3 spans 16 amino acids. The V gene's germline CDR1 is SGHVS and CDR2 FQNEAQ. CDR3 coding DNA: TGTGCCAGCAACCGACTAGCGGGAGGGAATGTGTACGAGCAGTACTTC. This sequence encodes CASNRLAGGNVYEQYF. The full variable domain, completed using reference TRBV7-8 and TRBJ2-7, is GAGVSQSPRYKVAKRGQDVALRCDPISGHVSLFWYQQALGQGPEFLTYFQNEAQLDKSGLPSDRFFAERPEGSVSTLKIQRTQQEDSAVYLCASNRLAGGNVYEQYFGPGTRLTVT.

This clone was observed a few times. The chain recombines TRBV7-9 with TRBJ2-7; 7 bases match TRBD1. Germline CDR1 reads SEHNR; CDR2 reads FQNEAQ (reference sequence). J was trimmed by 0 bases and V by 5 bases; bases with no gene match: 7. The CDR3 length is 15 residues. CDR3 in amino acids: CASSQRGPRSYEQYF. DNA for the CDR3: TGTGCCAGCAGCCAAAGGGGGCCCCGCTCCTACGAGCAGTACTTC.

This chain uses TRBV25-1 with TRBJ2-2; 7 bases map to TRBD1. The germline V gene has CDR1 MGHDK and CDR2 SYGVNS. The CDR3 is 15 amino acids. V trimming: 11 bases; J trimming: 0 bases; junction bases outside the gene matches: 9. CDR3 coding DNA: TGTGCCTATCAAGGGGGCGACCCGAACACCGGGGAGCTGTTTTTT. It encodes CAYQGGDPNTGELFF. Complete variable domain (other parts from reference TRBV25-1 and TRBJ2-2): EADIYQTPRYLVIGTGKKITLECSQTMGHDKMYWYQQDPGMELHLIHYSYGVNSTEKGDLSSESTVSRIRTEHFPLTLESARPSHTSQYLCAYQGGDPNTGELFFGEGSRLTVL.

The chain joins TRBV6-5 to TRBJ1-1, with 7 positions matching TRBD1. CDR1 MNHEY and CDR2 SVGAGI come from the germline V gene. This CDR3 spans 13 amino acids. V was clipped by 2 bases and J by 4 bases; unmatched bases: 1. CDR3 residues: CASSYPGGTEAFF. In DNA, the CDR3 is TGTGCCAGCAGTTACCCAGGGGGCACTGAAGCTTTCTTT.

This chain connects TRBV5-6 to TRBJ1-1, with D possibly being TRBD1 (5 bases). Germline CDR1 reads SGHDT; CDR2 reads YYEEEE. This CDR3 has 15 residues. The germline V and J ends were trimmed by 0 bases and 1 base, with 10 bases remaining between them. Here the CDR3 DNA reads TGTGCCAGCAGCTTGGATGGGGGAGGGAACACTGAAGCTTTCTTT. This gives the protein CASSLDGGGNTEAFF.

The rearrangement links TRBV7-2 to TRBJ2-7; TRBD1 is a possible D gene (6 bases). The CDR3 has 13 residues. Trimming removed 4 bases from V and 5 bases from J, with 12 bases in between. Germline CDR1 SGHTA, CDR2 FQGNSA. The CDR3 loop reads CASSYDRINEQYF. As DNA, the CDR3 is TGTGCCAGCAGCTATGACAGGATCAACGAGCAGTACTTC.

The CDR3 coding sequence is TGTGCCAGCAGCTTAATGGGACAGGGCTCCGGGGAGCTGTTTTTT. Translated, it gives CASSLMGQGSGELFF. The chain employs TRBV7-3 and TRBJ2-2; TRBD1 matches 9 bases. The CDR3 has 15 residues. Trimming took 1 base from V and 6 from J; bases not matched to a gene: 3. CDR1 and CDR2 (germline): SGHTA, FQGTGA.

This chain joins TRBV9 and TRBJ2-7; D is possibly TRBD1 (5 bases). Per germline, CDR1 SGDLS and CDR2 YYNGEE. This CDR3 is 14 amino acids long. Trimming took 2 bases from V and 6 from J, leaving 15 bases between them. The CDR3, as DNA: TGTGCCAGCAGCGTCGAAGGGGCCCTAACCGAGCAGTACTTC. Protein product: CASSVEGALTEQYF.

This clone was seen a few times. The genes are TRBV7-9 and TRBJ2-7; D might be TRBD2 (5 bases). V shed 5 bases and J shed 0 bases, with 20 bases lying between them. Germline-derived CDR1 and CDR2 are SEHNR and FQNEAQ (reference sequence). This CDR3 comprises 17 residues. The CDR3 reads CASSPTAGGLSSYEQYF. The CDR3, as DNA: TGTGCCAGCAGCCCCACCGCAGGAGGCCTTAGCTCCTACGAGCAGTACTTC.

CDR3 nucleotide sequence: TGTGCCAGTGGGGTAAGAGGGGGTAATTCACCCCTCCACTTT. Protein: CASGVRGGNSPLHF. This chain uses TRBV19 with TRBJ1-6; D might be TRBD1 (6 bases). The CDR3 has 14 amino acids. Per the germline V gene, CDR1 is LNHDA and CDR2 is SQIVND (reference sequence). V shed 8 bases and J shed 6 bases, with 14 bases lying between them.

This clone showed up just a few times. This chain connects TRBV6-4 to TRBJ2-7, with 9 bases that match TRBD2. The CDR3 runs to 15 residues. Germline CDR1 and CDR2: MRHNA and SNTAGT. The V segment lost 2 bases and the J segment 4 bases; nucleotides outside the gene matches: 6. Here the CDR3 DNA reads TGTGCCAGCAGTGACGCGGGGGGGACCAGATACGAGCAGTACTTC. Its translation is CASSDAGGTRYEQYF.